A single T cell receptor (beta chain) is shown here with its context. A Seattle source enrolled patients during active infection and followed them longitudinally. This sample stems from a study of blood T cell repertoires in COVID-19. Study-wide background: T cells, B-cell-depleted T cells, or PBMCs provided the cDNA or gDNA that served as material.

Trimming removed 7 bases from V and 7 bases from J, with 7 bases in between. The CDR3 consists of 11 residues. Per germline, CDR1 LGHDT and CDR2 YNNKEL (reference sequence). In the original analysis: Nucleated cell number was recorded as an estimate derived from reference gene primer amplification. Sequencing used immunoSEQ multiplex PCR; TCRdb keeps in-frame clones, though not all of them. V and J calls and clone size are those listed in that table; D and trimming were worked out from the DNA. The sample holds 450,000 or so clones, about 88% seen once. This TCR derives from a man aged 18 to 29 with COVID-19, enrolled during active disease. Sequencing used peripheral blood. The V gene is TRBV3-1 (or the pseudogene TRBV3-2), the J gene TRBJ2-2; D is ambiguous. The CDR3 here is CASTYSGELFF. In nucleotides, the CDR3 is TGTGCCAGCACCTATAGCGGGGAGCTGTTTTTT.